This T cell receptor (beta chain) emerged from a study of T cell changes during pregnancy in multiple sclerosis. Germline V lookup: CDR1 SGHVS, CDR2 FQNEAQ. V was shortened by 5 bases and J by 1 base, with 11 bases between the two germline ends. This CDR3 is built from 14 residues. Produced via immunoSEQ multiplex PCR; TCRdb's table is partial and in-frame only. The table includes about 59,000 clones, roughly 90% detected once. The sequences come from peripheral blood, collected in the third trimester of pregnancy. J is TRBJ1-1 and V is TRBV7-8, with D unclear. The TCR originated in a female donor in good health, enrolled as a control in a pregnancy study. The CDR3 sequence is CASSPQRGNTEAFF. The DNA for the CDR3 is TGTGCCAGCAGCCCCCAAAGAGGGAACACTGAAGCTTTCTTT. Full variable domain (rest looked up from reference TRBV7-8 and TRBJ1-1): GAGVSQSPRYKVAKRGQDVALRCDPISGHVSLFWYQQALGQGPEFLTYFQNEAQLDKSGLPSDRFFAERPEGSVSTLKIQRTQQEDSAVYLCASSPQRGNTEAFFGQGTRLTVV.